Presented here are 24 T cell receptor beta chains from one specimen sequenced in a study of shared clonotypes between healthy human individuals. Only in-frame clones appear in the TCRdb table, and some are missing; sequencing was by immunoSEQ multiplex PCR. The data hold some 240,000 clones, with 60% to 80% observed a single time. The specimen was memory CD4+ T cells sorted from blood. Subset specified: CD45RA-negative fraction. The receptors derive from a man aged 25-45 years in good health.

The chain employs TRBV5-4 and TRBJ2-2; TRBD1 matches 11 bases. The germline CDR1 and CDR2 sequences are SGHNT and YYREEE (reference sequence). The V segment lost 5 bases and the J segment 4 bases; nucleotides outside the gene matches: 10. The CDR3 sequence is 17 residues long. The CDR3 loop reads CASSPPGQGVITGELFF. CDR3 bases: TGTGCCAGCAGTCCACCGGGACAGGGGGTTATCACCGGGGAGCTGTTTTTT.

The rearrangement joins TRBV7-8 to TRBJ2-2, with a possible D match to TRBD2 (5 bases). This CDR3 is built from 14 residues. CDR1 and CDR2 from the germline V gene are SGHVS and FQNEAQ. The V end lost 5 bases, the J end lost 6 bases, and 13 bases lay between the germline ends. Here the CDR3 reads CASSKRTASGELFF. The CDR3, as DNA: TGTGCCAGCAGCAAGCGGACCGCATCCGGGGAGCTGTTTTTT.

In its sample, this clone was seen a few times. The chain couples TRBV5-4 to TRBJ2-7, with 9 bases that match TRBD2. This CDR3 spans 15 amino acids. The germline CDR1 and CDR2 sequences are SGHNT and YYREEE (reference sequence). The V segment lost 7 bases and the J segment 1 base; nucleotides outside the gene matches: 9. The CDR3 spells CASSRTSAMSYEQYF. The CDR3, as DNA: TGTGCCAGCTCCCGGACTAGCGCAATGTCCTACGAGCAGTACTTC.

The CDR3 nucleotides are TGCGCCAGCAGCTTGGGTCATGGATTCACCGGGGAGCTGTTTTTT. Its translation: CASSLGHGFTGELFF. The chain employs TRBV5-1 and TRBJ2-2; no definite D call. The V gene's germline CDR1 is SGHRS and CDR2 YFSETQ. The CDR3 loop spans 15 amino acids. Trimming shortened V by 0 bases and J by 4 bases, and 10 bases separated the two germline ends.

Here the CDR3 DNA reads TGTGCCAGCTCACCAAGTGCGGCTATCGGCTACACCTTC. Protein sequence: CASSPSAAIGYTF. The chain employs TRBV18 and TRBJ1-2; D unclear. Trimming pared 2 bases from V and 8 bases from J, leaving 12 bases between. Germline CDR1 is KGHSH and CDR2 is LQKENI. CDR3 length: 13 amino acids.

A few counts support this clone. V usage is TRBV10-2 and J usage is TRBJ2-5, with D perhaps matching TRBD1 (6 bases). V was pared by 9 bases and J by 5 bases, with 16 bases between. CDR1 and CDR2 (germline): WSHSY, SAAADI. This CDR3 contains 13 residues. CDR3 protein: CASFQTGSETQYF. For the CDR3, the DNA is TGCGCCAGTTTTCAAACAGGGAGCGAGACCCAGTACTTC.

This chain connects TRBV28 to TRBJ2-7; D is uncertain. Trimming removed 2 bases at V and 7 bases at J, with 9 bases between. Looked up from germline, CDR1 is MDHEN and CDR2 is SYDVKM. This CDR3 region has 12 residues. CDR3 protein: CASSLNRNEQYF. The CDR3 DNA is TGTGCCAGCAGTTTAAATCGGAATGAGCAGTACTTC.

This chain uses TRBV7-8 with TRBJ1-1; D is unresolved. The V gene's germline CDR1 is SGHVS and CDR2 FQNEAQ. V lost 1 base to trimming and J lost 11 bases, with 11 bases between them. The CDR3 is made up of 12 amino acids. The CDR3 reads CASSLVGGNAFF. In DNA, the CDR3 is TGTGCCAGCAGCTTAGTGGGAGGGAATGCTTTCTTT.

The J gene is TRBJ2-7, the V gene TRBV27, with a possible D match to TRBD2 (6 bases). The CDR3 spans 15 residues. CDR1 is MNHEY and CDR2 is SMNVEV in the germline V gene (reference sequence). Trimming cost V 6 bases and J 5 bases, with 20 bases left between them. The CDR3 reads CASRGPNSGIDEQYF. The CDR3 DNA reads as TGTGCCAGCAGGGGGCCGAATAGCGGAATCGACGAGCAGTACTTC.

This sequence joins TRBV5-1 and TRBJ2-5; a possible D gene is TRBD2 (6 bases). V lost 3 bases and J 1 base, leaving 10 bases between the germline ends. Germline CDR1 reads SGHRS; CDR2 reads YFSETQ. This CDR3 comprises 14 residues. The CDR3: CASSSRGSQETQYF. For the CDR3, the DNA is TGCGCCAGCAGCTCCCGGGGGTCCCAAGAGACCCAGTACTTC.

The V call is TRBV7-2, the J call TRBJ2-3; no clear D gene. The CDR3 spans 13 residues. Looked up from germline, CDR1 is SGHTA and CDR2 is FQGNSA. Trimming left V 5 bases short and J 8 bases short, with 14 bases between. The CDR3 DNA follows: TGTGCCAGCAGCCCTAATTATGTTGCTACGCAGTATTTT. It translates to CASSPNYVATQYF.

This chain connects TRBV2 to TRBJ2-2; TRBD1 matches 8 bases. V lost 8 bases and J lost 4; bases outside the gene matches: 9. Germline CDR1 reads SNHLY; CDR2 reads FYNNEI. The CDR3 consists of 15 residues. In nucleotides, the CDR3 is TGTGCCAGCGGGACAGGACACCGGGGCACCGGGGAGCTGTTTTTT. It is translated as CASGTGHRGTGELFF.

CDR3: CASSQGGPFDQAFF. The CDR3 DNA reads as TGCGCCAGCAGCCAAGGGGGGCCTTTTGATCAAGCTTTCTTT. The chain has TRBV4-1 and TRBJ1-1; tentative D call: TRBD1 (6 bases). Germline lookup yields CDR1 MGHRA and CDR2 YSYEKL. The CDR3 loop spans 14 amino acids. V was cut by 1 base and J by 9 bases, with 15 bases left in between.

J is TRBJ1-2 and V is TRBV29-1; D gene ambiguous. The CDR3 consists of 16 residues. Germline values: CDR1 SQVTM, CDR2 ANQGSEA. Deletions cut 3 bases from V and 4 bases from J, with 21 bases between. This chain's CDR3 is CSVDRSGTDMGYGYTF. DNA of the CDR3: TGCAGCGTTGATCGATCGGGTACAGATATGGGCTATGGCTACACCTTC.

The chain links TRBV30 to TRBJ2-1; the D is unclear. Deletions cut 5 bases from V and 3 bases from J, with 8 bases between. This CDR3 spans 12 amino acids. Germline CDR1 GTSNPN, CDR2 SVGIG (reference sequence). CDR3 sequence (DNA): TGTGCCTGGGGTATGAGCTACAATGAGCAGTTCTTC. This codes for CAWGMSYNEQFF.

This CDR3 is CASSLDWVAGTYEQYF. The CDR3 DNA reads TGTGCCAGCAGCTTAGATTGGGTAGCGGGAACCTACGAGCAGTACTTC. V and J are TRBV11-2 and TRBJ2-7; 8 nucleotides agree with TRBD2. V shed 0 bases, J shed 2 bases, and the junction held 6 bases outside the gene matches. Germline CDR1 reads SGHAT; CDR2 reads FQNNGV. The CDR3 runs to 16 residues.

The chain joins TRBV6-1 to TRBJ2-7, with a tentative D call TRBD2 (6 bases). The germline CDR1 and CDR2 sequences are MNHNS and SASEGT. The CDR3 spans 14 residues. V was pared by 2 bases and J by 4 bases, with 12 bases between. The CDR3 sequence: CASSELGGLYEQYF. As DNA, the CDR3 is TGTGCCAGCAGTGAACTGGGAGGATTATACGAGCAGTACTTC.

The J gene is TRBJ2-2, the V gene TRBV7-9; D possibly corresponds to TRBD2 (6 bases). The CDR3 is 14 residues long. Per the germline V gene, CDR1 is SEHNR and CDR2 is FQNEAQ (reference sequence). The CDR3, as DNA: TGTGCTACAGCGGGTGGGTCTAACACCGGGGAGCTGTTTTTT. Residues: CATAGGSNTGELFF.

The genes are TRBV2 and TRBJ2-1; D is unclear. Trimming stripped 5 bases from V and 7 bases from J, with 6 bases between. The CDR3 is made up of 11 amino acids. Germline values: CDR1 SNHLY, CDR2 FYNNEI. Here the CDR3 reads CASSRVNEQFF. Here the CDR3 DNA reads TGTGCCAGCAGTAGGGTGAATGAGCAGTTCTTC.

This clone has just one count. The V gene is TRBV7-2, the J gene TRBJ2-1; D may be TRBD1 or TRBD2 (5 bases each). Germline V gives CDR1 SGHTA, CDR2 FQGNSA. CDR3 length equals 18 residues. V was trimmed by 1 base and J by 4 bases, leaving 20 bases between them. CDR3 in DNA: TGTGCCAGCAGCTTAGAACCGGGACGGGGAAACCGTTACAATGAGCAGTTCTTC. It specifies CASSLEPGRGNRYNEQFF.

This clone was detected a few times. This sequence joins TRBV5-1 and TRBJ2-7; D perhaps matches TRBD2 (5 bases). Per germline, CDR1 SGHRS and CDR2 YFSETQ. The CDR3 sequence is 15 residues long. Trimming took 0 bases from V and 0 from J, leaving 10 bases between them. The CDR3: CASSLEWESSYEQYF. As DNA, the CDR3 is TGCGCCAGCAGCTTGGAATGGGAGAGCTCCTACGAGCAGTACTTC.

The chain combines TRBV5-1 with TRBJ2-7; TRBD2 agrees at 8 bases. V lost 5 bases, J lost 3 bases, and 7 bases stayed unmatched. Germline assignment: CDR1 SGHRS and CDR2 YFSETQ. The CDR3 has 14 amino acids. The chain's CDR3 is CASSSGLVSYEQYF. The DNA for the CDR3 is TGCGCCAGCAGTTCGGGACTAGTAAGCTACGAGCAGTACTTC.

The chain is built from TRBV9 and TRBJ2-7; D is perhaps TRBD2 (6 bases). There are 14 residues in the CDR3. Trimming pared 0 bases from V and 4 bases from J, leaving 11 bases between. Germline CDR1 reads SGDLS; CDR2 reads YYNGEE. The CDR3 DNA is TGTGCCAGCAGCGTAGCCGGGAGTAGGTACGAGCAGTACTTC. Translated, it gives CASSVAGSRYEQYF.

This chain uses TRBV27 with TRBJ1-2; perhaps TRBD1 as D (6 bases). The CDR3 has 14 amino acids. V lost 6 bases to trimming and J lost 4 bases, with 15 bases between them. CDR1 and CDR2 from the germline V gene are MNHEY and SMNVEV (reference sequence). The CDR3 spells CASRGAGEGYGYTF. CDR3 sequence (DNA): TGTGCCAGCAGGGGGGCAGGGGAAGGCTATGGCTACACCTTC.